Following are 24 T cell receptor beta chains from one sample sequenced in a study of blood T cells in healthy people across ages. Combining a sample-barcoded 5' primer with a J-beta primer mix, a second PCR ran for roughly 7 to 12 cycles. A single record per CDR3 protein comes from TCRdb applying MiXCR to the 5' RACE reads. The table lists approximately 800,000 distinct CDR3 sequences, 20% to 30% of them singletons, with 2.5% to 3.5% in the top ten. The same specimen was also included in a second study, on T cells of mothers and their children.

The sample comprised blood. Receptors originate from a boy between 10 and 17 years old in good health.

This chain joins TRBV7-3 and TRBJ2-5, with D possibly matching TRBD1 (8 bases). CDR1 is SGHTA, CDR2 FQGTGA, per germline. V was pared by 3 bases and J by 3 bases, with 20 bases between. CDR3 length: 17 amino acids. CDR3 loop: CASSLGSDRGGEETQYF. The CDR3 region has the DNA TGTGCCAGCAGCTTGGGGTCCGACAGGGGAGGGGAAGAGACCCAGTACTTC. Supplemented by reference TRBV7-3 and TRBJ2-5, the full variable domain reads GAGVSQTPSNKVTEKGKYVELRCDPISGHTALYWYRQSLGQGPEFLIYFQGTGAADDSGLPNDRFFAVRPEGSVSTLKIQRTERGDSAVYLCASSLGSDRGGEETQYFGPGTRLLVL.

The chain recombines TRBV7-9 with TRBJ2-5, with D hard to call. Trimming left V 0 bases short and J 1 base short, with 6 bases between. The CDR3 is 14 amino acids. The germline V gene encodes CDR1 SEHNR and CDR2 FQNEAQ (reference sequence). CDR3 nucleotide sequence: TGTGCCAGCAGCTTAGCAGTACTCCAAGAGACCCAGTACTTC. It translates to CASSLAVLQETQYF.

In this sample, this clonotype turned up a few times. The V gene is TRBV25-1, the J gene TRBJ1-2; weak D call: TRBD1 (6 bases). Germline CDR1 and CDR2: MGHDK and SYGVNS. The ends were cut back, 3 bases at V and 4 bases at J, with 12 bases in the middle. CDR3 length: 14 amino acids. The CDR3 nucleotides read TGTGCCAGCAGTGACCACAGGGCGAGCTATGGCTACACCTTC. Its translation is CASSDHRASYGYTF.

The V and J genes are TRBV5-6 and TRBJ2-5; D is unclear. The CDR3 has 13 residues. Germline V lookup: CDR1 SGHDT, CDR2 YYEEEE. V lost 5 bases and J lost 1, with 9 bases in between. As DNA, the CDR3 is TGTGCCAGCAGGCCAGAACTCCAAGAGACCCAGTACTTC. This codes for CASRPELQETQYF.

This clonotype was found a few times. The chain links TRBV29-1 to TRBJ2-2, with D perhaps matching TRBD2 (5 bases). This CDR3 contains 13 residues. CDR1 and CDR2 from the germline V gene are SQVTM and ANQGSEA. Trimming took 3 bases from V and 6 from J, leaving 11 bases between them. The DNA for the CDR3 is TGCAGCGTTGACCCACAGAGGGCCGGGGAGCTGTTTTTT. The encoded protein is CSVDPQRAGELFF.

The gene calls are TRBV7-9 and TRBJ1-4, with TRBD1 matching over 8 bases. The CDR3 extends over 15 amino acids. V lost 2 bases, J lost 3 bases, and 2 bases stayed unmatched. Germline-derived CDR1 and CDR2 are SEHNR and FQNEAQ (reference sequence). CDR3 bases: TGTGCCAGCAGCTTACAACAGGGGGCTAATGAAAAACTGTTTTTT. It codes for CASSLQQGANEKLFF.

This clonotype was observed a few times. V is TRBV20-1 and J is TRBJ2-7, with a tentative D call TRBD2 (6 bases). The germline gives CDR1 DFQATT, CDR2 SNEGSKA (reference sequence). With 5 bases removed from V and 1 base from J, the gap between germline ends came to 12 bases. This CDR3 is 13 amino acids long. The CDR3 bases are TGCAGTGCTGACTCCGGGGGATCCTACGAGCAGTACTTC. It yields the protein CSADSGGSYEQYF.

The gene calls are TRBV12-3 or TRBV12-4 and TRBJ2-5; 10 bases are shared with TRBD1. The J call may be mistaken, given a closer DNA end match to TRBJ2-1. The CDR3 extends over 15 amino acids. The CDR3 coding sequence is TGTGCCAGCAGTCCCATGACAGGGGGCCTTTATGAGCAGTTCTTC. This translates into CASSPMTGGLYEQFF.

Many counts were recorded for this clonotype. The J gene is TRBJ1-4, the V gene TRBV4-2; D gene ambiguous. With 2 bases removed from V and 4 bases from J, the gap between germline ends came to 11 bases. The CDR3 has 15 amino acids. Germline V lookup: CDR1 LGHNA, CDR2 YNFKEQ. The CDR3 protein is CASSQSTQNNEKLFF. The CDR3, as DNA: TGTGCCAGCAGCCAAAGTACCCAGAATAATGAAAAACTGTTTTTT.

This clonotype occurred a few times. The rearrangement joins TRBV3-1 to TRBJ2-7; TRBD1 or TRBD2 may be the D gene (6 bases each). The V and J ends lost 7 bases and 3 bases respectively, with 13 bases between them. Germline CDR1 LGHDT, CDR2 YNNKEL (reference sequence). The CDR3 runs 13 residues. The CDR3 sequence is CASKRGASYEQYF. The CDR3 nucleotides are TGTGCCAGCAAGAGGGGGGCGAGCTACGAGCAGTACTTC.

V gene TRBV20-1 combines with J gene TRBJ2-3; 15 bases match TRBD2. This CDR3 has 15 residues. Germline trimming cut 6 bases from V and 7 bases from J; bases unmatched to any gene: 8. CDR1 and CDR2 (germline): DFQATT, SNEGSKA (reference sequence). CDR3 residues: CSAGTGTSGRYTQYF. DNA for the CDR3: TGCAGTGCCGGAACCGGGACTAGCGGGAGGTATACGCAGTATTTT.

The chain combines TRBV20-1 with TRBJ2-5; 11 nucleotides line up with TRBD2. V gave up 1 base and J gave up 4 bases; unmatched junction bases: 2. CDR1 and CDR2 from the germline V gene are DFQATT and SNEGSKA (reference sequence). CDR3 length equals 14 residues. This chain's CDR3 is CSARVGTSGETQYF. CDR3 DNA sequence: TGCAGTGCTAGAGTCGGGACTAGCGGAGAGACCCAGTACTTC.

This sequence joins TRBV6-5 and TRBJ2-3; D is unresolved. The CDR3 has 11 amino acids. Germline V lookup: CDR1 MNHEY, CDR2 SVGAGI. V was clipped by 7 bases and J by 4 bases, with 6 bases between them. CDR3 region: CASTRSDTQYF. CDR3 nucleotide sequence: TGTGCCAGCACCCGATCAGATACGCAGTATTTT.

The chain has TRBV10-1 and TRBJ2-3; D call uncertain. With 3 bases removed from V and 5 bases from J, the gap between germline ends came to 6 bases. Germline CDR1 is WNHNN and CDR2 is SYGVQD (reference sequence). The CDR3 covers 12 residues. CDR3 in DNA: TGCGCCAGCAGTGAATTTCGAGATACGCAGTATTTT. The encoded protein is CASSEFRDTQYF.

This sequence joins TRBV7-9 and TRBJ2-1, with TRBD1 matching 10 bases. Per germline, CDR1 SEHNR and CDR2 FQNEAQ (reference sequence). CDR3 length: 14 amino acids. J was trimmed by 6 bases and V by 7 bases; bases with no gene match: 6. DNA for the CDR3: TGTGCCAGCATCCCGGGACAGGGGAGCAATGAGCAGTTCTTC. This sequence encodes CASIPGQGSNEQFF. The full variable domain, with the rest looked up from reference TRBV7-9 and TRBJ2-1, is DTGVSQNPRHKITKRGQNVTFRCDPISEHNRLYWYRQTLGQGPEFLTYFQNEAQLEKSRLLSDRFSAERPKGSFSTLEIQRTEQGDSAMYLCASIPGQGSNEQFFGPGTRLTVL.

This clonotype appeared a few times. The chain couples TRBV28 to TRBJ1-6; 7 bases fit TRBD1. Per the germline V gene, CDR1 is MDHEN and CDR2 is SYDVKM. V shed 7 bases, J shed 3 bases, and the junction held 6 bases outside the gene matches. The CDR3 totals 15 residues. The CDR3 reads CASTGQAGYNSPLHF. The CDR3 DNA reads TGTGCCAGCACTGGACAGGCTGGCTATAATTCACCCCTCCACTTT.

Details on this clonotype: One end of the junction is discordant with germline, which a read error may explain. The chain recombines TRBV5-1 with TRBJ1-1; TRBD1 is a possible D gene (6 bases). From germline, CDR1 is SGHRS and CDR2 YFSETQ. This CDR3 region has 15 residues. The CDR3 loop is CASSLGLTGYTEAFF. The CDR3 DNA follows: TGCGCCAGCAGCTTGGGACTTACAGGGTACACTGAGGCTTTCTTT.

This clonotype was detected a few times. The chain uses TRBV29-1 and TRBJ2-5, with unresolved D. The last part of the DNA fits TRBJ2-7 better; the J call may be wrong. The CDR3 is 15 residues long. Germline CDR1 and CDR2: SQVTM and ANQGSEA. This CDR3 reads CSVPKATSPSYEQYF. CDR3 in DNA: TGCAGCGTGCCTAAGGCGACATCGCCATCCTACGAGCAGTACTTC.

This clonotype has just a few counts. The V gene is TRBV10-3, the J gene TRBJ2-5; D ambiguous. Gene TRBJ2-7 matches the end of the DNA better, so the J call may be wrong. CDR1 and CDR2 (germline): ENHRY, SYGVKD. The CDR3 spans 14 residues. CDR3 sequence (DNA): TGTGCCATCAGTGAAGGGTCCATATCCGACGAGCAGTACTTC. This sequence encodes CAISEGSISDEQYF.

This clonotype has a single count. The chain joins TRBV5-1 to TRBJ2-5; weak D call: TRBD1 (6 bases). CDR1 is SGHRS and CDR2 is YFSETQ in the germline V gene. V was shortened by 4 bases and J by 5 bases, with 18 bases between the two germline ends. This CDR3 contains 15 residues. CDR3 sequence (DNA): TGCGCCAGCAGCGTAGGGCCAGGGGATTTGGAGACCCAGTACTTC. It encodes CASSVGPGDLETQYF.

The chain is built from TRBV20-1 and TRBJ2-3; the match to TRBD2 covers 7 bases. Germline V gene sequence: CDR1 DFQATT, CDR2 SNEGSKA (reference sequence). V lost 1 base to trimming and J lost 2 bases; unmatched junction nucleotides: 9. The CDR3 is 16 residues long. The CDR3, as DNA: TGCAGTGCTAGAGCTCTTTCAGCGGGGTTCACAGATACGCAGTATTTT. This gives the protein CSARALSAGFTDTQYF.

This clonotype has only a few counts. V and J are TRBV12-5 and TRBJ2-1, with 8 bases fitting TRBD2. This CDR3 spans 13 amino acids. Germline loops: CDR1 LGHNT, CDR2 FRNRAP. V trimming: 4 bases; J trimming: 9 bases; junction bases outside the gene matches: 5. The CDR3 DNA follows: TGTGCTAGTGGTTCAGGTAGCGGGGTTGAGCAGTTCTTC. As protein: CASGSGSGVEQFF.

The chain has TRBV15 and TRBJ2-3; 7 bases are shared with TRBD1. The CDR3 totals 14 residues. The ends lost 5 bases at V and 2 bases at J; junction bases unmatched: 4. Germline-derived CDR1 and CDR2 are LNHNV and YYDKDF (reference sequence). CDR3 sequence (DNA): TGTGCCACCAGCGAGGGACAGCACACAGATACGCAGTATTTT. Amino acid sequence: CATSEGQHTDTQYF.

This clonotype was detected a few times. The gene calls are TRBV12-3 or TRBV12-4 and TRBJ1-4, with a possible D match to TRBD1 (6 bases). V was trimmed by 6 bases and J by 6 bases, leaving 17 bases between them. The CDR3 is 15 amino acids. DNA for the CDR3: TGTGCCAGCAGCCCCGACAGGATTCAAGATGAAAAACTGTTTTTT. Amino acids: CASSPDRIQDEKLFF.